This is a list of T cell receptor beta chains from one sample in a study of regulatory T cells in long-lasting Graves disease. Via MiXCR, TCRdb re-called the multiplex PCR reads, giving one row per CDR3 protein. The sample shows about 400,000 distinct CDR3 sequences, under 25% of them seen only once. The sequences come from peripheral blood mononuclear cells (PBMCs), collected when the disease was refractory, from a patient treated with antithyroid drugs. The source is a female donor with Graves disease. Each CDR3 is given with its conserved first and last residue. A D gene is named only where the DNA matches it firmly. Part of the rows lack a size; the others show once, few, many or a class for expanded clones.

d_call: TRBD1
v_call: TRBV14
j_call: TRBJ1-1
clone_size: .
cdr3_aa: CASSRTGEGTEAFF
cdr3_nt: TGTGCCAGCAGCCGGACAGGGGAAGGAACTGAAGCTTTCTTT

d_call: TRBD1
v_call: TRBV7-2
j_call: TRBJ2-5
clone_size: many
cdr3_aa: CASSSQGARETQYF
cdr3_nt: TGTGCCAGCAGTTCTCAGGGGGCGCGAGAGACCCAGTACTTC

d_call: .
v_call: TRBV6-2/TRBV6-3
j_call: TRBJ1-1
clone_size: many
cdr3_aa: CASSYPLQGSGPNTEAFF
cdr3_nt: TGTGCCAGCAGTTACCCGCTTCAGGGATCGGGCCCGAACACTGAAGCTTTCTTT

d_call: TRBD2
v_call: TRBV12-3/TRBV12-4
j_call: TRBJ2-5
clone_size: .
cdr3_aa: CASRLYAGVETQYF
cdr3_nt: TGTGCCAGCAGGCTCTACGCGGGAGTAGAGACCCAGTACTTC

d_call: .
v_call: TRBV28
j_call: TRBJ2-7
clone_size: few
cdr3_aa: CASSFGGMAQYF
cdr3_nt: TGTGCCAGCAGTTTCGGTGGGATGGCGCAGTACTTC

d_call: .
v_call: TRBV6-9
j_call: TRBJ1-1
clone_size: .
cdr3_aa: CASSYSRANTEAFF
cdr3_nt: TGTGCCAGCAGTTATTCACGGGCTAACACTGAAGCTTTCTTT

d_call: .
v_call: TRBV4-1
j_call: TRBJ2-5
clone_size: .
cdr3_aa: CASNPGGAGVKTQYF
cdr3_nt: TGCGCCAGCAACCCAGGGGGAGCGGGCGTCAAGACCCAGTACTTC

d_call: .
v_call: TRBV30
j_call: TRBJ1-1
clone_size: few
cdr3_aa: CASTGDTEAFF
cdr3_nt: TGTGCCAGTACAGGAGACACTGAAGCTTTCTTT

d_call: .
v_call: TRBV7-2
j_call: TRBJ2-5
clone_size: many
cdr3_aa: CASSSPPGTQYF
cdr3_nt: TGTGCCAGCAGTTCCCCCCCAGGAACCCAGTACTTC

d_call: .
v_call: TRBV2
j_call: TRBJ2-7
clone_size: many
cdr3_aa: CASFNGQLLSYEQYF
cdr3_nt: TGTGCCAGTTTCAACGGACAGCTCCTCTCCTACGAGCAGTACTTC

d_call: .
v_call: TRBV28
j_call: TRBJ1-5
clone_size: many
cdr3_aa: CASSSSKQGYNQPQHF
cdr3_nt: TGTGCCAGCAGTTCCTCGAAACAGGGTTACAATCAGCCCCAGCATTTT

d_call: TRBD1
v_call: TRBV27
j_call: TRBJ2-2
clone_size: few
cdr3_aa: CASCRQGVTNTGELFF
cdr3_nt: TGTGCCAGCTGTAGACAGGGGGTTACGAACACCGGGGAGCTGTTTTTT

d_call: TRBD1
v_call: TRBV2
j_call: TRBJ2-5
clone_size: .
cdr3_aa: CASSVLQGIETQYF
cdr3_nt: TGTGCCAGCAGTGTCCTACAGGGGATAGAGACCCAGTACTTC

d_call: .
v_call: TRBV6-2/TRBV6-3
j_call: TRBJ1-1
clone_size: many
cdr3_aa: CASSYQPTEAFF
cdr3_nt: TGTGCCAGCAGCTACCAACCAACTGAAGCTTTCTTT

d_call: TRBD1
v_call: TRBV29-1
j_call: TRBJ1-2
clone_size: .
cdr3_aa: CSVEAADREGVYGYTF
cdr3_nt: TGCAGCGTTGAAGCTGCCGACAGGGAGGGGGTCTATGGCTACACCTTC

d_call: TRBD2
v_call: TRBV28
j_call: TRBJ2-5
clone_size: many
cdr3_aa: CASSPGLAETQYF
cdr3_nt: TGTGCCAGCAGCCCAGGACTAGCAGAGACCCAGTACTTC

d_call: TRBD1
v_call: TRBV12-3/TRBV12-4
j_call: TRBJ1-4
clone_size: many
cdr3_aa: CASSFTGVPNEKLFF
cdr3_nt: TGTGCCAGCAGTTTCACAGGGGTTCCTAATGAAAAACTGTTTTTT

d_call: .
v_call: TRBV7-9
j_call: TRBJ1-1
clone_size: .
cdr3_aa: CASISKGGPHRAEAFF
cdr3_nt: TGTGCCAGCATCTCGAAGGGAGGACCCCACAGGGCTGAAGCTTTCTTT

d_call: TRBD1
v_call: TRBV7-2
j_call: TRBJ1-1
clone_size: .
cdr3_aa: CASSPRGTGNTEAFF
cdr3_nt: TGTGCCAGCAGCCCAAGAGGGACAGGGAACACTGAAGCTTTCTTT

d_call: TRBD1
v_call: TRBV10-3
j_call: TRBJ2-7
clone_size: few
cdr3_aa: CAISEGGTGRNYEQYF
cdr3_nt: TGTGCCATCAGTGAGGGGGGGACAGGGAGAAACTACGAGCAGTACTTC

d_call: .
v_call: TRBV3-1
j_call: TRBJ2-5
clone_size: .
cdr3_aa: CASSQSPGQTQYF
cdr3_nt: TGTGCCAGCAGCCAATCCCCCGGACAGACCCAGTACTTC

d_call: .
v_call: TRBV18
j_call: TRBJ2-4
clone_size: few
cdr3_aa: CASPPAAGKGKNIQYF
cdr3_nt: TGTGCCAGCCCACCGGCGGCAGGGAAAGGCAAAAACATTCAGTACTTC

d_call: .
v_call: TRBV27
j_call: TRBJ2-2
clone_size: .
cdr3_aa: CASSKRTVNTGELFF
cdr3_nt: TGTGCCAGCAGTAAGAGGACAGTGAACACCGGGGAGCTGTTTTTT

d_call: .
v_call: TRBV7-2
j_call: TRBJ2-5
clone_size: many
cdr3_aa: CASSFSPQETQYF
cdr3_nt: TGTGCCAGCAGCTTCTCACCTCAAGAGACCCAGTACTTC

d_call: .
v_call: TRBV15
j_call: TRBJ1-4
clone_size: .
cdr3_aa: CATSRGADLNEKLFF
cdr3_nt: TGTGCCACCAGCAGAGGAGCGGATTTAAATGAAAAACTGTTTTTT

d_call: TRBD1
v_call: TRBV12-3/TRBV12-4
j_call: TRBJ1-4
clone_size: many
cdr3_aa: CASNRQGGSEKLFF
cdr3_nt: TGTGCCAGCAATCGACAGGGGGGAAGTGAAAAACTGTTTTTT

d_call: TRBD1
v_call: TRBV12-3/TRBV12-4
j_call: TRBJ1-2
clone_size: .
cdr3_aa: CASSFLWAGGNYGYTF
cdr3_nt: TGTGCCAGCAGTTTCTTATGGGCAGGGGGTAACTATGGCTACACCTTC

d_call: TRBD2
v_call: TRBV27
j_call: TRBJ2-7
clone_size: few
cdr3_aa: CASSLFRRGNRYF
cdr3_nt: TGTGCCAGCAGTTTATTTCGGCGGGGGAACCGATACTTC